Listed below are T cell receptor beta chains from one sample, sequenced in a study of cytomegalovirus exposure and HLA in healthy donors. The method was immunoSEQ multiplex PCR; TCRdb's version includes in-frame clones alone and lacks a portion of them. The specimen's table records around 140,000 clones. Sequencing was performed on PBMCs. These receptors originate from a woman in her forties in good health and CMV-seronegative. Each CDR3 is given with its conserved first and last residue. The D gene is left open where the match is weak.

v_gene: TRBV7-3
j_gene: TRBJ1-1
d_gene: .
CDR3aa: CASSPRQAMNTEAFF
CDR3nt: TGTGCCAGCAGCCCCAGACAGGCCATGAACACTGAAGCTTTCTTT

v_gene: TRBV7-3
j_gene: TRBJ2-2
d_gene: TRBD1
CDR3aa: CASSRGTGANTGELFF
CDR3nt: TGTGCCAGCAGCCGCGGGACAGGAGCGAACACCGGGGAGCTGTTTTTT

v_gene: TRBV7-2
j_gene: TRBJ2-7
d_gene: .
CDR3aa: CASSSIRASSYEQYF
CDR3nt: TGTGCCAGCAGCTCCATCAGGGCCAGCTCCTACGAGCAGTACTTC

v_gene: TRBV2
j_gene: TRBJ1-1
d_gene: TRBD1
CDR3aa: CASTGQGAVNTEAFF
CDR3nt: TGTGCCAGCACAGGCCAGGGGGCTGTGAACACTGAAGCTTTCTTT

v_gene: TRBV27
j_gene: TRBJ2-7
d_gene: .
CDR3aa: CASSYQIRDIPYEQYF
CDR3nt: TGTGCCAGCAGTTATCAAATCAGGGATATCCCCTACGAGCAGTACTTC

v_gene: TRBV28
j_gene: TRBJ1-1
d_gene: TRBD1
CDR3aa: CASRGQANTEAFF
CDR3nt: TGTGCCAGCAGAGGACAGGCGAACACTGAAGCTTTCTTT

v_gene: TRBV6-5
j_gene: TRBJ1-2
d_gene: TRBD1
CDR3aa: CASARTGMGYGYTF
CDR3nt: TGTGCCAGCGCACGGACAGGCATGGGATATGGCTACACCTTC

v_gene: TRBV7-3
j_gene: TRBJ1-2
d_gene: .
CDR3aa: CASSPGAGGYTF
CDR3nt: TGTGCCAGCAGCCCTGGGGCGGGAGGCTACACCTTC

v_gene: TRBV14
j_gene: TRBJ1-4
d_gene: TRBD1
CDR3aa: CASSQVRGAGGKLFF
CDR3nt: TGTGCCAGCAGCCAAGTCAGGGGGGCCGGAGGGAAACTGTTTTTT

v_gene: TRBV6-5
j_gene: TRBJ1-2
d_gene: .
CDR3aa: CASSWDTKSHGYTF
CDR3nt: TGTGCCAGCAGCTGGGACACCAAATCCCATGGCTACACCTTC

v_gene: TRBV7-9
j_gene: TRBJ1-2
d_gene: .
CDR3aa: CASSLQPNYGYTF
CDR3nt: TGTGCCAGCAGCCTACAGCCTAACTATGGCTACACCTTC

v_gene: TRBV19
j_gene: TRBJ2-3
d_gene: .
CDR3aa: CASSPTATLRQYF
CDR3nt: TGTGCCAGTAGTCCGACAGCAACTCTCCGGCAGTATTTT

v_gene: TRBV4-1
j_gene: TRBJ1-4
d_gene: .
CDR3aa: CASSRAGETTNEKLFF
CDR3nt: TGCGCCAGCAGCAGGGCAGGGGAGACAACTAATGAAAAACTGTTTTTT

v_gene: TRBV6-5
j_gene: TRBJ1-5
d_gene: TRBD1
CDR3aa: CASSRRDSNQPQHF
CDR3nt: TGTGCCAGCAGTCGCCGGGACAGTAATCAGCCCCAGCATTTT

v_gene: TRBV29-1
j_gene: TRBJ2-2
d_gene: TRBD1
CDR3aa: CSVGGQGGDTGELFF
CDR3nt: TGCAGCGTTGGGGGACAGGGGGGGGACACCGGGGAGCTGTTTTTT

v_gene: TRBV10-3
j_gene: TRBJ2-2
d_gene: .
CDR3aa: CAISELDYQQGELFF
CDR3nt: TGTGCCATCAGTGAGTTGGACTACCAGCAAGGGGAGCTGTTTTTT

v_gene: TRBV29-1
j_gene: TRBJ1-1
d_gene: .
CDR3aa: CSAADRLGGVNTEAFF
CDR3nt: TGCAGCGCTGCTGACAGGTTGGGAGGGGTTAACACTGAAGCTTTCTTT

v_gene: TRBV20-1
j_gene: TRBJ1-5
d_gene: .
CDR3aa: CSARAQGPQHF
CDR3nt: TGCAGTGCTAGAGCTCAGGGTCCCCAGCATTTT

v_gene: TRBV19
j_gene: TRBJ1-5
d_gene: .
CDR3aa: CASSSPDSSRNQPQHF
CDR3nt: TGTGCCAGTAGTTCTCCGGACAGCTCCCGCAATCAGCCCCAGCATTTT

v_gene: TRBV9
j_gene: TRBJ2-3
d_gene: .
CDR3aa: CASSGHLGRTQYF
CDR3nt: TGTGCCAGCAGCGGTCACTTGGGCCGGACGCAGTATTTT

v_gene: TRBV15
j_gene: TRBJ2-7
d_gene: .
CDR3aa: CATSGTRPPALTGSRYEQYF
CDR3nt: TGTGCCACCAGCGGGACCCGGCCCCCCGCCCTGACAGGATCTCGCTACGAGCAGTACTTC

v_gene: TRBV28
j_gene: TRBJ1-1
d_gene: TRBD1
CDR3aa: CASSPPDRARAEAFF
CDR3nt: TGTGCCAGCAGTCCCCCGGACAGGGCCCGCGCTGAAGCTTTCTTT

v_gene: TRBV5-8
j_gene: TRBJ1-2
d_gene: .
CDR3aa: CASSLGQSYGYTF
CDR3nt: TGTGCCAGCAGCTTGGGACAGTCCTATGGCTACACCTTC

v_gene: TRBV4-3
j_gene: TRBJ2-3
d_gene: TRBD2
CDR3aa: CASSLGGADTQYF
CDR3nt: TGCGCCAGCAGCCTCGGGGGGGCAGATACGCAGTATTTT

v_gene: TRBV25-1
j_gene: TRBJ2-2
d_gene: TRBD1
CDR3aa: CASSAQDRGFTGELFF
CDR3nt: TGTGCCAGCAGTGCACAGGACAGGGGTTTCACCGGGGAGCTGTTTTTT

v_gene: TRBV11-3
j_gene: TRBJ2-2
d_gene: .
CDR3aa: CASSHSYREGRAGELFF
CDR3nt: TGTGCCAGCAGTCATTCCTACAGGGAAGGTCGGGCCGGGGAGCTGTTTTTT

v_gene: TRBV11-2
j_gene: TRBJ1-6
d_gene: .
CDR3aa: CASSPGGVVENSSPLHF
CDR3nt: TGTGCCAGCAGCCCCGGGGGGGTAGTTGAGAATAGTTCACCCCTCCACTTT

v_gene: TRBV2
j_gene: TRBJ1-3
d_gene: TRBD1
CDR3aa: CASSSQGTSGNTIYF
CDR3nt: TGTGCCAGCAGTTCACAGGGGACCTCGGGAAACACCATATATTTT

v_gene: TRBV5-1
j_gene: TRBJ2-2
d_gene: TRBD1
CDR3aa: CASSPGQGAYSNTGELFF
CDR3nt: TGCGCCAGCAGCCCTGGACAGGGCGCCTACTCGAACACCGGGGAGCTGTTTTTT

v_gene: TRBV9
j_gene: TRBJ2-7
d_gene: TRBD1
CDR3aa: CASSIRTGSTYEQYF
CDR3nt: TGTGCCAGCAGCATCCGGACAGGGTCGACCTACGAGCAGTACTTC

v_gene: TRBV5-1
j_gene: TRBJ2-2
d_gene: .
CDR3aa: CASSLGGHTNTGELFF
CDR3nt: TGCGCCAGCAGCTTGGGGGGACATACGAACACCGGGGAGCTGTTTTTT

v_gene: TRBV7-2
j_gene: TRBJ1-4
d_gene: TRBD1
CDR3aa: CASSFTGTGVGKLFF
CDR3nt: TGTGCCAGCAGCTTTACCGGGACAGGGGTAGGGAAACTGTTTTTT

v_gene: TRBV2
j_gene: TRBJ2-7
d_gene: .
CDR3aa: CASIPGTRSSYEQYF
CDR3nt: TGTGCCAGCATTCCCGGGACACGGAGCTCCTACGAGCAGTACTTC

v_gene: TRBV5-6
j_gene: TRBJ1-2
d_gene: .
CDR3aa: CASSPGRQRVNYGYTF
CDR3nt: TGTGCCAGCAGCCCAGGCCGACAGAGAGTGAACTATGGCTACACCTTC

v_gene: TRBV7-2
j_gene: TRBJ2-1
d_gene: .
CDR3aa: CASSSPGERLGEQFF
CDR3nt: TGTGCCAGCAGCTCCCCTGGGGAGAGACTGGGTGAGCAGTTCTTC

v_gene: TRBV27
j_gene: TRBJ2-1
d_gene: .
CDR3aa: CASSLSPNFYNEQFF
CDR3nt: TGTGCCAGCAGCCTTTCCCCGAACTTCTACAATGAGCAGTTCTTC

v_gene: TRBV5-1
j_gene: TRBJ2-5
d_gene: .
CDR3aa: CASSRGGGAPETQYF
CDR3nt: TGCGCCAGCAGCAGGGGCGGGGGCGCCCCAGAGACCCAGTACTTC

v_gene: TRBV10-2
j_gene: TRBJ2-2
d_gene: TRBD1
CDR3aa: CASRLGGLGTGELFF
CDR3nt: TGCGCCAGCAGGCTAGGGGGCTTAGGGACCGGGGAGCTGTTTTTT

v_gene: TRBV6-5
j_gene: TRBJ2-1
d_gene: TRBD2
CDR3aa: CASSYSRGGSLAEQFF
CDR3nt: TGTGCCAGCAGTTACTCCCGGGGGGGGAGCCTCGCTGAGCAGTTCTTC

v_gene: TRBV7-9
j_gene: TRBJ1-3
d_gene: TRBD1
CDR3aa: CASSLGTGFSGNTIYF
CDR3nt: TGTGCCAGCAGCCTCGGGACAGGGTTCTCTGGAAACACCATATATTTT

v_gene: TRBV11-3
j_gene: TRBJ2-1
d_gene: TRBD1
CDR3aa: CASSSAGTGTNNEQFF
CDR3nt: TGTGCCAGCAGCTCGGCCGGGACAGGTACAAACAATGAGCAGTTCTTC

v_gene: TRBV4-1
j_gene: TRBJ1-6
d_gene: TRBD1
CDR3aa: CASSQVGTGRNLENSPLHF
CDR3nt: TGCGCCAGCAGCCAAGTCGGGACAGGGAGGAACCTAGAAAATTCACCCCTCCACTTT

v_gene: TRBV27
j_gene: TRBJ2-6
d_gene: TRBD1
CDR3aa: CASSLQGGPGANVLTF
CDR3nt: TGTGCCAGCAGCTTACAGGGGGGACCTGGGGCCAACGTCCTGACTTTC

v_gene: TRBV11-1
j_gene: TRBJ1-1
d_gene: .
CDR3aa: CASSPPPGRRTEAFF
CDR3nt: TGTGCCAGCAGTCCGCCCCCCGGCCGGAGGACTGAAGCTTTCTTT

v_gene: TRBV7-8
j_gene: TRBJ1-2
d_gene: TRBD1
CDR3aa: CASSTGTGGSFGYTF
CDR3nt: TGTGCCAGCAGCACCGGGACAGGGGGTTCTTTTGGCTACACCTTC

v_gene: TRBV6-5
j_gene: TRBJ1-1
d_gene: .
CDR3aa: CASRVSESEAFF
CDR3nt: TGTGCCAGCAGGGTGAGTGAAAGTGAAGCTTTCTTT

v_gene: TRBV5-4
j_gene: TRBJ1-3
d_gene: .
CDR3aa: CASSGRQSGNTIYF
CDR3nt: TGTGCCAGCAGCGGAAGACAGTCTGGAAACACCATATATTTT

v_gene: TRBV19
j_gene: TRBJ1-4
d_gene: TRBD1
CDR3aa: CASSTPGQGYEKLFF
CDR3nt: TGTGCCAGTAGTACCCCGGGACAGGGGTATGAAAAACTGTTTTTT

v_gene: TRBV6-1
j_gene: TRBJ1-5
d_gene: .
CDR3aa: CASSEQMFQGSNQPQHF
CDR3nt: TGTGCCAGCAGTGAACAGATGTTCCAGGGGAGCAATCAGCCCCAGCATTTT